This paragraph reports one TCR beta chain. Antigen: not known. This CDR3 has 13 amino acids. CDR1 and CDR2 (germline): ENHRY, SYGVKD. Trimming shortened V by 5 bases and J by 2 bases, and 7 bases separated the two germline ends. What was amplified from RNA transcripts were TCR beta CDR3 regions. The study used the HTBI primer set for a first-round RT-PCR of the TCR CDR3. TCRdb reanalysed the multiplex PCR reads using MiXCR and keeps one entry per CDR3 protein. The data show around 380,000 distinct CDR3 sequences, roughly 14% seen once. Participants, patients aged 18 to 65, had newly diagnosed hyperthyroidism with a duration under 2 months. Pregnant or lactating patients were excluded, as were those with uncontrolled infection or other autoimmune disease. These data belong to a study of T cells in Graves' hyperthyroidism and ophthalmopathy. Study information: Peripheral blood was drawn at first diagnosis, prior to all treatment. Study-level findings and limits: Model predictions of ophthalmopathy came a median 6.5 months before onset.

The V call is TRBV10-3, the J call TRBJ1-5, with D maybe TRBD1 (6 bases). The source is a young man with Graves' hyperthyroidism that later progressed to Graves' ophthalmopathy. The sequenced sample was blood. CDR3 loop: CAISNRGNQPQHF. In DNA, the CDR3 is TGTGCCATCAGTAACAGGGGCAATCAGCCCCAGCATTTT.